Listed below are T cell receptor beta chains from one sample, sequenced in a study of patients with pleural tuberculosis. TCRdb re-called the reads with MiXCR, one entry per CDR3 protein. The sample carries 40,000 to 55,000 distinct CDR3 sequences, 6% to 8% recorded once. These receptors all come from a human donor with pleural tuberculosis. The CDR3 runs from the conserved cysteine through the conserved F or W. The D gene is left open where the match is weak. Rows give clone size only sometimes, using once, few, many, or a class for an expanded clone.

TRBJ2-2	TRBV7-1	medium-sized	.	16	CASSATQVRNTGELFF	TGTGCCAGCAGCGCAACGCAAGTTAGGAACACCGGGGAGCTGTTTTTT
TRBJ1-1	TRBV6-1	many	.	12	CASKKLNTEAFF	TGTGCCAGCAAAAAGTTGAACACTGAAGCTTTCTTT
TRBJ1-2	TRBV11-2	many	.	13	CASSLTSNYGYTF	TGTGCCAGCAGCTTGACAAGTAACTATGGCTACACCTTC
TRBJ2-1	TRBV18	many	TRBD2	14	CASSPPGTSNEQFF	TGTGCCAGCTCACCACCGGGGACTAGCAATGAGCAGTTCTTC
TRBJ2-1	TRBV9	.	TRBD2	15	CASSPREAAYNEQFF	TGTGCCAGCAGCCCCCGGGAGGCAGCATACAATGAGCAGTTCTTC
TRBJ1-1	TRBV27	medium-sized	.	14	CASGIKAGLTEAFF	TGTGCCAGCGGAATAAAGGCAGGGCTAACTGAAGCTTTCTTT
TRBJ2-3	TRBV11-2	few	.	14	CASSLWARGDTQYF	TGTGCCAGCAGCTTATGGGCGCGTGGGGATACGCAGTATTTT
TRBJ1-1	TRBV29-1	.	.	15	CSVEDRRCEGTEAFF	TGCAGCGTTGAAGACAGGAGATGCGAAGGGACTGAAGCTTTCTTT
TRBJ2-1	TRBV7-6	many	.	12	CASSLAYNEQFF	TGTGCCAGCAGCTTAGCCTACAATGAGCAGTTCTTC
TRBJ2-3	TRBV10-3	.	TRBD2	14	CTIGRDVSTDTQYF	TGTACCATCGGGAGGGATGTTTCCACAGATACGCAGTATTTT
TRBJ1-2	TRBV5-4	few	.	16	CASSLEMEDSNYGYTF	TGTGCCAGCAGCTTGGAAATGGAGGACAGTAACTATGGCTACACCTTC
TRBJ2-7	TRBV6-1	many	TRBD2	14	CASTPSGRVGEQYF	TGTGCCAGCACTCCTAGCGGGAGGGTAGGCGAGCAGTACTTC
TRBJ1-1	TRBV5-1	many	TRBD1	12	CASRTGTGMTFF	TGCGCCAGCAGAACCGGGACAGGGATGACTTTCTTT